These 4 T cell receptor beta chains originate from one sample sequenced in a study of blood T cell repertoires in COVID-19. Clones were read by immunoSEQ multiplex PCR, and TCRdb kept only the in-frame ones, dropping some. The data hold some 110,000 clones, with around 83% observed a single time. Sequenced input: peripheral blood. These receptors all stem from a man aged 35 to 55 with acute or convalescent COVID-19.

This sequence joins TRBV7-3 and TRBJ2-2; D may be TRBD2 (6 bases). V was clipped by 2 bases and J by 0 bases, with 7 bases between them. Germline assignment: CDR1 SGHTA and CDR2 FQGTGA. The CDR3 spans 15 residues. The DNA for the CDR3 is TGTGCCAGCAGCTTACTAGCGACGAACACCGGGGAGCTGTTTTTT. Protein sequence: CASSLLATNTGELFF.

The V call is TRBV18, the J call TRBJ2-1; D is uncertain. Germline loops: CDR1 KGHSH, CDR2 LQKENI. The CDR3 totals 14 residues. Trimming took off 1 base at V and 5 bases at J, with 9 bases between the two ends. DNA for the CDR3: TGTGCCAGCTCACCACAAGGAGCCAACAATGAGCAGTTCTTC. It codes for CASSPQGANNEQFF.

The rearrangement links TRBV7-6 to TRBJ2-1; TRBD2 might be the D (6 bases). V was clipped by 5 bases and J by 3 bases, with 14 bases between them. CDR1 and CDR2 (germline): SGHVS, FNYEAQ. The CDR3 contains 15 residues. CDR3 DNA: TGTGCCAGCAGCAAGACTAGTGCTAGCTACAATGAGCAGTTCTTC. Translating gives CASSKTSASYNEQFF.

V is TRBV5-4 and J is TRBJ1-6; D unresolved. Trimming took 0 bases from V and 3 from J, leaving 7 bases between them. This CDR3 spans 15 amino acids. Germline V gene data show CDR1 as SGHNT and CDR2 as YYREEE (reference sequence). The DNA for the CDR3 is TGTGCCAGCAGCTTGGACCGGGGCTATAATTCACCCCTCCACTTT. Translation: CASSLDRGYNSPLHF.